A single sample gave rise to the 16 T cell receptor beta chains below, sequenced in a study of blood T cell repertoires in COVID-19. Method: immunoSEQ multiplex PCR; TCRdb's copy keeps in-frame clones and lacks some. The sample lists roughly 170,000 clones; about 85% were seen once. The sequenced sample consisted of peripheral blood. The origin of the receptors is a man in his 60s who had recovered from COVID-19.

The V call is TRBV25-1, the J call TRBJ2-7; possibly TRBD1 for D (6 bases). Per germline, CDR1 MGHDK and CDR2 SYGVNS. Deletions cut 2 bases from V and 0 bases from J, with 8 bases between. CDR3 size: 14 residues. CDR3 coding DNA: TGTGCCAGCAGTGAAGGACAGAGCTCCTACGAGCAGTACTTC. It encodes CASSEGQSSYEQYF.

CDR3 amino acids: CASSLGTGPYEQYF. CDR3 bases: TGCGCCAGCAGCTTGGGGACAGGACCCTACGAGCAGTACTTC. The gene calls are TRBV5-1 and TRBJ2-7; 7 bases map to TRBD1. Germline V gene lookup returns CDR1 SGHRS and CDR2 YFSETQ. V lost 0 bases, J lost 2 bases, and 2 bases stayed unmatched. The CDR3 runs to 14 residues.

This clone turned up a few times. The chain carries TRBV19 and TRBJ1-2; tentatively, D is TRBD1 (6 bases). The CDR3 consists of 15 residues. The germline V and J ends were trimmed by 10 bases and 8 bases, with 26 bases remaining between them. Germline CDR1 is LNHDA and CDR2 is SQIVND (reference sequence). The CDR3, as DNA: TGTGCCACGGCGAGGTGGACAGCAACCTATGGCGGCTACACCTTC. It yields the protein CATARWTATYGGYTF. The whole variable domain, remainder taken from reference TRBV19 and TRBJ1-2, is DGGITQSPKYLFRKEGQNVTLSCEQNLNHDAMYWYRQDPGQGLRLIYYSQIVNDFQKGDIAEGYSVSREKKESFPLTVTSAQKNPTAFYLCATARWTATYGGYTFGSGTRLTVV.

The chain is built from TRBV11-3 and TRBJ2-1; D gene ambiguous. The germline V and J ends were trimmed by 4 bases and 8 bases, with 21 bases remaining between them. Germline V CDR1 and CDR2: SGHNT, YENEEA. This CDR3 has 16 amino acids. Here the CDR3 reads CASSSHTESGVHEQFF. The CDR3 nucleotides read TGTGCCAGCAGCTCACATACTGAATCGGGTGTCCATGAGCAGTTCTTC. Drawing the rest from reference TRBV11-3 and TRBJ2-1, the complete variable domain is EAGVVQSPRYKIIEKKQPVAFWCNPISGHNTLYWYLQNLGQGPELLIRYENEEAVDDSQLPKDRFSAERLKGVDSTLKIQPAELGDSAVYLCASSSHTESGVHEQFFGPGTRLTVL.

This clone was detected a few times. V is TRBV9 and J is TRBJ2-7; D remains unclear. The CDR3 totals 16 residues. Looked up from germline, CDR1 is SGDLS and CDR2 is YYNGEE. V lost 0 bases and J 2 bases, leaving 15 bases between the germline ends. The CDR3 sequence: CASSVGNSPFTYEQYF. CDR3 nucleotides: TGTGCCAGCAGCGTAGGGAACAGCCCGTTCACCTACGAGCAGTACTTC.

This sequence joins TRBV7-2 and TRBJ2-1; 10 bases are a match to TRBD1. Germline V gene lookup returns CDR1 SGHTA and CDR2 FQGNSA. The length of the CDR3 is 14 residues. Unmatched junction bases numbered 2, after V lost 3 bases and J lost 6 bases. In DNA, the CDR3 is TGTGCCAGCAGCTTTGACAGGGGGCTCAATGAGCAGTTCTTC. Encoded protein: CASSFDRGLNEQFF.

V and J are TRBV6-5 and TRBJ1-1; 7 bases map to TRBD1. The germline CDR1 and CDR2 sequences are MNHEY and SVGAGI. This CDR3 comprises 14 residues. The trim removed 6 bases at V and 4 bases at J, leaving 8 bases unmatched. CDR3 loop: CASRPQGGGTEAFF. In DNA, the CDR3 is TGTGCCAGCAGACCTCAGGGGGGTGGCACTGAAGCTTTCTTT.

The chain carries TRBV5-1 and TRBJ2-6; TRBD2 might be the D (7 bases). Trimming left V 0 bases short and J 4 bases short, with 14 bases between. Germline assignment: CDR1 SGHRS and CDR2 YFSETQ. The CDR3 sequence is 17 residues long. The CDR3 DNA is TGCGCCAGCAGCTTGGGCGGGGGCCCCCTCGGGGCCAACGTCCTGACTTTC. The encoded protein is CASSLGGGPLGANVLTF.

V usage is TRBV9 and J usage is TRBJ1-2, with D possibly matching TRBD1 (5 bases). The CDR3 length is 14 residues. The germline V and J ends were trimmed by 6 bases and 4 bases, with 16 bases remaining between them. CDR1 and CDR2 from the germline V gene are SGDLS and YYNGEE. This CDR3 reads CASTGTPGTYGYTF. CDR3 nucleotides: TGTGCCAGCACCGGGACTCCAGGAACCTATGGCTACACCTTC.

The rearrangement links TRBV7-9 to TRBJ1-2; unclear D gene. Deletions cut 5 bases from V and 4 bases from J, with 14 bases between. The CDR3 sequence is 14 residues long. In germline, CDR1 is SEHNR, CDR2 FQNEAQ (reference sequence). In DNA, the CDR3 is TGTGCCAGCAGCACCGAGGCCACCCGCTATGGCTACACCTTC. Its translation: CASSTEATRYGYTF.

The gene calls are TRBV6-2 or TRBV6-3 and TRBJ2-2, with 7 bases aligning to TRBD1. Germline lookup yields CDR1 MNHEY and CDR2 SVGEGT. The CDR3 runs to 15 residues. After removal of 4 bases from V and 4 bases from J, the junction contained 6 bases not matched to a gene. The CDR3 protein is CASSLDRDSTGELFF. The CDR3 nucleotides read TGTGCCAGCAGTTTAGACAGGGATAGCACCGGGGAGCTGTTTTTT.

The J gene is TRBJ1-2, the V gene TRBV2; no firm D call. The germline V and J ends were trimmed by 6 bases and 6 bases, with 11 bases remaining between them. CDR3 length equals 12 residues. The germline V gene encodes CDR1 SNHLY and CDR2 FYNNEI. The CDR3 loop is CASSDYQDGYTF. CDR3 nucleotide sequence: TGTGCCAGCAGCGACTATCAGGATGGCTACACCTTC. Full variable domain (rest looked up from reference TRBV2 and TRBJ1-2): EPEVTQTPSHQVTQMGQEVILRCVPISNHLYFYWYRQILGQKVEFLVSFYNNEISEKSEIFDDQFSVERPDGSNFTLKIRSTKLEDSAMYFCASSDYQDGYTFGSGTRLTVV.

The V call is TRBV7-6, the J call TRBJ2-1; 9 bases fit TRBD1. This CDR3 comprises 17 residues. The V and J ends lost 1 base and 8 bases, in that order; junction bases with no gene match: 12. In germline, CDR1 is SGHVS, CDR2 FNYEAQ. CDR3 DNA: TGTGCCAGCAGCTTAGACCGGGACAGGGAACTTGTGGATGAGCAGTTCTTC. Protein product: CASSLDRDRELVDEQFF.

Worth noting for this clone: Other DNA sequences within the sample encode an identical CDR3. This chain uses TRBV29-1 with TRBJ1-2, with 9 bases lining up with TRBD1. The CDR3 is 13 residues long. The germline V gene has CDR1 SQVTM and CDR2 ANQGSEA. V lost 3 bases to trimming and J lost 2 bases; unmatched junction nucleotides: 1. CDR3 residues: CSVDDRGNYGYTF. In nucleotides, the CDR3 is TGCAGCGTTGACGACAGGGGGAACTATGGCTACACCTTC.

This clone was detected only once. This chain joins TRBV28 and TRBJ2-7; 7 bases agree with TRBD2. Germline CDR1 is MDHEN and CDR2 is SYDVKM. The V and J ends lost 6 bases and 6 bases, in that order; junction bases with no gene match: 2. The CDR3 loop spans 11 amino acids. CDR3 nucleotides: TGTGCCAGCAGGGGGGGGTCCGAGCAGTACTTC. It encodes CASRGGSEQYF.

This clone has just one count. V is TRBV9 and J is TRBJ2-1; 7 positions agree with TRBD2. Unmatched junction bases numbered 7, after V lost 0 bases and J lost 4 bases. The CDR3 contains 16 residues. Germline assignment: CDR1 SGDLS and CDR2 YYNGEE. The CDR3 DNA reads TGTGCCAGCAGCGTAGCTACCGGACTAGGATACAATGAGCAGTTCTTC. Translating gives CASSVATGLGYNEQFF.